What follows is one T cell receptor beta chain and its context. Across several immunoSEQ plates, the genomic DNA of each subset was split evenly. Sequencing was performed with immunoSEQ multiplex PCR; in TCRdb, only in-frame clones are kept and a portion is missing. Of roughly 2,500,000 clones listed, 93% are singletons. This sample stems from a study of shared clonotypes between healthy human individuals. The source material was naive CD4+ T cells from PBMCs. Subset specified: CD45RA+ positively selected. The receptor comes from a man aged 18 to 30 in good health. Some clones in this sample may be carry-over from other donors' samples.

The CDR3 loop reads CASREWNYGYTF. CDR3 nucleotide sequence: TGTGCCAGCAGGGAGTGGAACTATGGCTACACCTTC. This rearrangement joins TRBV7-9 to TRBJ1-2; D uncertain. This CDR3 has 12 amino acids. V dropped 6 bases and J dropped 2 bases, with 7 bases sitting between them. CDR1 is SEHNR and CDR2 is FQNEAQ in the germline V gene (reference sequence).